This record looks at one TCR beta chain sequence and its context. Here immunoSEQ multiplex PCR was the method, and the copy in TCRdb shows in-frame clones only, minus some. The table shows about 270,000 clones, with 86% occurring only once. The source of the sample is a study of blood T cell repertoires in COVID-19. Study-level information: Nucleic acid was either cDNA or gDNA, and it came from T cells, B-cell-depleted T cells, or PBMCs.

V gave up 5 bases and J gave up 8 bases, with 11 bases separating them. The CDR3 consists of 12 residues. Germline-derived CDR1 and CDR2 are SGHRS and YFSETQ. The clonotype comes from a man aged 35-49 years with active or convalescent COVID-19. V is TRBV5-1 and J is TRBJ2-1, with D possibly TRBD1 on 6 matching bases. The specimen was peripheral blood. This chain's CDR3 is CASRKQGHEQFF. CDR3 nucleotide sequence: TGCGCCAGCAGGAAACAGGGCCATGAGCAGTTCTTC.